This passage covers 5 T cell receptor beta chains from one sample sequenced in a study of PD-1 blockade in classical Hodgkin lymphoma. Each and every patient relapsed after autologous stem cell transplantation, and patients got differing brentuximab vedotin exposure. Produced via immunoSEQ multiplex PCR; TCRdb's table is partial and in-frame only. The sample has about 9,600 clones; approximately 90% are singletons. The source was peripheral blood mononuclear cells (PBMCs), collected at baseline. These receptors all come from a human donor with classical Hodgkin lymphoma.

The chain recombines TRBV6-4 with TRBJ2-7, with TRBD2 matching over 11 bases. The V and J ends lost 3 bases and 0 bases, in that order; junction bases with no gene match: 1. In germline, CDR1 is MRHNA, CDR2 SNTAGT. This CDR3 has 15 amino acids. The CDR3 region is CASSEGLAASYEQYF. CDR3 bases: TGTGCCAGCAGTGAGGGACTAGCGGCCTCCTACGAGCAGTACTTC.

This sequence joins TRBV10-3 and TRBJ1-1; D not certain. Trimming pared 0 bases from V and 0 bases from J, leaving 5 bases between. This CDR3 has 14 residues. Per germline, CDR1 ENHRY and CDR2 SYGVKD. CDR3 sequence reads: CAISESGLNTEAFF. CDR3 DNA: TGTGCCATCAGTGAGTCGGGTCTGAACACTGAAGCTTTCTTT.

The V call is TRBV11-2, the J call TRBJ1-5; TRBD1 matches 8 bases. Per the germline V gene, CDR1 is SGHAT and CDR2 is FQNNGV. The length of the CDR3 is 14 residues. V lost 8 bases and J lost 0; bases outside the gene matches: 3. CDR3 DNA sequence: TGTGCCAGCCCAGACAGGGGTAGCAATCAGCCCCAGCATTTT. This codes for CASPDRGSNQPQHF.

The chain couples TRBV14 to TRBJ2-3; 7 bases align to TRBD2. The germline CDR1 and CDR2 sequences are SGHDN and FVKESK. Trimming took 5 bases from V and 9 from J; bases not matched to a gene: 5. The CDR3 loop spans 12 amino acids. DNA of the CDR3: TGTGCCAGCAGCGCCGGGGGGTTGACGCAGTATTTT. The encoded protein is CASSAGGLTQYF.

The V and J genes are TRBV19 and TRBJ2-4, with D unresolved. CDR1 and CDR2 (germline): LNHDA, SQIVND (reference sequence). The CDR3 is 15 residues long. V lost 3 bases to trimming and J lost 6 bases, with 15 bases between them. Written as DNA, the CDR3 is TGTGCCAGTAGTATGGGCCCGTTCCTTTTAAACATTCAGTACTTC. This sequence encodes CASSMGPFLLNIQYF.